Below are 23 T cell receptor beta chains sequenced from a single sample in a study of T cells in localized non-small cell lung cancer. The assay was immunoSEQ multiplex PCR, and TCRdb's table has in-frame clones only and misses some. The sample records roughly 6,000 clones, more than 65% being singletons. The sample in question was peripheral blood mononuclear cells, obtained before any cancer treatment. The origin of the receptors is a female donor over 55 with stage II lung adenocarcinoma.

J is TRBJ1-2 and V is TRBV13, with 7 bases matching TRBD1. The germline gives CDR1 PRHDT, CDR2 FYEKMQ (reference sequence). J lost 7 bases, V lost 5 bases, and 7 bases had no gene match. CDR3 length: 13 residues. The CDR3 reads CASSQGGVGGYTF. The DNA for the CDR3 is TGTGCCAGCAGCCAGGGGGGGGTTGGTGGCTACACCTTC.

The chain recombines TRBV27 with TRBJ1-1, with a weak D call TRBD1 (5 bases). The length of the CDR3 is 16 residues. Trimming removed 2 bases at V and 4 bases at J, with 17 bases between. CDR1 is MNHEY, CDR2 SMNVEV, per germline (reference sequence). The CDR3 is CASSLGAGSGGTEAFF. CDR3 DNA sequence: TGTGCCAGCAGTTTAGGCGCCGGCTCCGGGGGCACTGAAGCTTTCTTT.

V and J are TRBV29-1 and TRBJ2-5; D possibly corresponds to TRBD2 (7 bases). V was shortened by 1 base and J by 5 bases, with 11 bases between the two germline ends. Germline assignment: CDR1 SQVTM and CDR2 ANQGSEA. The CDR3 has 13 amino acids. In DNA form, the CDR3 reads TGCAGCGTTGAAGCGGGGGGCTTCGAGACCCAGTACTTC. This encodes CSVEAGGFETQYF.

This clone was seen once. The chain uses TRBV5-4 and TRBJ2-3, with TRBD2 matching 9 bases. The CDR3 runs to 16 residues. Trimming took 1 base from V and 0 from J; bases not matched to a gene: 3. CDR1 is SGHNT, CDR2 YYREEE, per germline (reference sequence). The CDR3 spells CASSLWRGGSTDTQYF. The CDR3 DNA sequence: TGTGCCAGCAGCTTGTGGCGGGGGGGTAGCACAGATACGCAGTATTTT.

The chain carries TRBV6-1 and TRBJ2-3, with D tentatively TRBD2 (5 bases). The CDR3 spans 14 residues. Trimming took off 4 bases at V and 2 bases at J, with 10 bases between the two ends. The germline V gene has CDR1 MNHNS and CDR2 SASEGT. CDR3 in DNA: TGTGCCAGCAGTGGGACTGGATACACAGATACGCAGTATTTT. It is translated as CASSGTGYTDTQYF.

This chain connects TRBV19 to TRBJ2-5, with D perhaps assigned TRBD1 or TRBD2 (7 bases each). The CDR3 has 14 residues. V lost 4 bases, J lost 6 bases, and 15 bases lay in between. In germline, CDR1 is LNHDA, CDR2 SQIVND (reference sequence). The CDR3: CASSNQGGVQTQYF. The DNA of the CDR3 is TGTGCCAGTAGTAACCAGGGGGGGGTGCAGACCCAGTACTTC.

The gene calls are TRBV2 and TRBJ2-1, with D hard to call. Trimming took 2 bases from V and 7 from J, leaving 0 bases between them. The CDR3 extends over 10 amino acids. Germline V gene data show CDR1 as SNHLY and CDR2 as FYNNEI. In nucleotides, the CDR3 is TGTGCCAGCAGTGAAAATGAGCAGTTCTTC. It codes for CASSENEQFF.

The CDR3 bases are TGTGCCAGCAGCTTAGGCCCATGGGGTGGCTACACCTTC. It encodes CASSLGPWGGYTF. V gene TRBV13 combines with J gene TRBJ1-2; D unresolved. The germline V gene has CDR1 PRHDT and CDR2 FYEKMQ (reference sequence). Trimming took off 0 bases at V and 7 bases at J, with 9 bases between the two ends. The CDR3 runs to 13 residues. Full variable domain (missing parts from reference TRBV13 and TRBJ1-2): AAGVIQSPRHLIKEKRETATLKCYPIPRHDTVYWYQQGPGQDPQFLISFYEKMQSDKGSIPDRFSAQQFSDYHSELNMSSLELGDSALYFCASSLGPWGGYTFGSGTRLTVV.

The chain recombines TRBV27 with TRBJ2-1; TRBD1 might be the D (5 bases). V was shortened by 0 bases and J by 4 bases, with 19 bases between the two germline ends. The CDR3 loop spans 18 amino acids. Germline V CDR1 and CDR2: MNHEY, SMNVEV (reference sequence). The CDR3 is CASSLSNTGDPRYNEQFF. The DNA of the CDR3 is TGTGCCAGCAGTTTATCGAATACAGGAGACCCAAGGTACAATGAGCAGTTCTTC.

The chain couples TRBV2 to TRBJ1-3; D may be TRBD1 (5 bases). Trimming removed 6 bases from V and 3 bases from J, with 12 bases in between. The CDR3 is 14 amino acids. The germline gives CDR1 SNHLY, CDR2 FYNNEI. The CDR3 nucleotides read TGTGCCAGCAGGGAGCGGACATTTGGAAACACCATATATTTT. This gives the protein CASRERTFGNTIYF.

J is TRBJ1-1 and V is TRBV30; D remains unclear. CDR3 length: 12 residues. Germline V lookup: CDR1 GTSNPN, CDR2 SVGIG (reference sequence). CDR3 protein: CAPGPVNTEAFF. The CDR3 DNA is TGTGCTCCCGGTCCGGTGAACACTGAAGCTTTCTTT.

The gene calls are TRBV6-1 and TRBJ1-1; D may be TRBD1 (5 bases). The CDR3 sequence is 12 residues long. V lost 4 bases and J 9 bases, leaving 12 bases between the germline ends. Germline CDR1 reads MNHNS; CDR2 reads SASEGT. CDR3 DNA sequence: TGTGCCAGCAGTGGTCCGGACAACAAAGCTTTCTTT. It yields the protein CASSGPDNKAFF.

This chain links TRBV15 with TRBJ1-5, with D hard to call. Trimming shortened V by 0 bases and J by 4 bases, and 4 bases separated the two germline ends. The CDR3 has 13 amino acids. Germline CDR1 reads LNHNV; CDR2 reads YYDKDF (reference sequence). CDR3 in DNA: TGTGCCACCAGCAGAGACCCAAATCAGCCCCAGCATTTT. Translation gives CATSRDPNQPQHF.

The count of this clone is one. V gene TRBV6-5 combines with J gene TRBJ1-5; 11 nucleotides agree with TRBD1. This CDR3 is 15 amino acids long. Germline lookup yields CDR1 MNHEY and CDR2 SVGAGI. After removal of 6 bases from V and 5 bases from J, the junction contained 6 bases not matched to a gene. CDR3 loop: CASSLRTGGYQPQHF. The CDR3 bases are TGTGCCAGCAGCCTACGGACAGGGGGCTATCAGCCCCAGCATTTT.

The chain employs TRBV5-1 and TRBJ1-1, with 7 nucleotides matching TRBD1. J gave up 5 bases and V 0 bases, and 4 bases lay outside the gene matches. The CDR3 runs 14 residues. Germline V gene lookup returns CDR1 SGHRS and CDR2 YFSETQ. Here the CDR3 reads CASSLDQGETEAFF. CDR3 nucleotides: TGCGCCAGCAGCTTGGATCAGGGGGAAACTGAAGCTTTCTTT.

This clone was detected a few times. This chain connects TRBV7-3 to TRBJ2-1; possibly TRBD2 for D (6 bases). The CDR3 sequence is 15 residues long. V was shortened by 5 bases and J by 0 bases, with 11 bases between the two germline ends. CDR1 and CDR2 from the germline V gene are SGHTA and FQGTGA. The CDR3 region is CASSNGGSSYNEQFF. The CDR3 nucleotides are TGTGCCAGCAGCAATGGGGGGAGCTCCTACAATGAGCAGTTCTTC.

The chain links TRBV5-4 to TRBJ1-4; 10 bases are shared with TRBD1. The CDR3 covers 16 residues. The germline V gene encodes CDR1 SGHNT and CDR2 YYREEE (reference sequence). V gave up 4 bases and J gave up 5 bases; unmatched junction bases: 8. CDR3 DNA: TGTGCCAGCAGCCAGGGGACAGGGGCAGGGAATGAAAAACTGTTTTTT. As protein: CASSQGTGAGNEKLFF.

This chain joins TRBV28 and TRBJ1-2; no reliable D call. Germline V gives CDR1 MDHEN, CDR2 SYDVKM. This CDR3 is built from 12 residues. V lost 10 bases, J lost 5 bases, and 14 bases lay in between. CDR3 sequence reads: CATQTSGYGYTF. The CDR3, as DNA: TGTGCCACCCAGACCTCTGGATATGGCTACACCTTC.

The V call is TRBV7-2, the J call TRBJ2-5; 8 nucleotides line up with TRBD2. Germline CDR1 is SGHTA and CDR2 is FQGNSA. The CDR3 has 14 residues. V lost 5 bases to trimming and J lost 5 bases; unmatched junction nucleotides: 7. The CDR3 reads CASSDPAGVETQYF. CDR3 DNA sequence: TGTGCCAGCAGCGACCCAGCGGGAGTGGAGACCCAGTACTTC.

The J gene is TRBJ2-1, the V gene TRBV2; 10 bases are a match to TRBD1. CDR3 length: 13 amino acids. J gave up 5 bases and V 10 bases, and 5 bases lay outside the gene matches. CDR1 and CDR2 from the germline V gene are SNHLY and FYNNEI. The DNA of the CDR3 is TGTGCCATTGCCGGGACAGGGGACAATGAGCAGTTCTTC. It encodes CAIAGTGDNEQFF. The full variable domain, rest sourced from reference TRBV2 and TRBJ2-1, is EPEVTQTPSHQVTQMGQEVILRCVPISNHLYFYWYRQILGQKVEFLVSFYNNEISEKSEIFDDQFSVERPDGSNFTLKIRSTKLEDSAMYFCAIAGTGDNEQFFGPGTRLTVL.

CDR3 in amino acids: CASSLGWGREDGYTF. The DNA for the CDR3 is TGTGCCAGCAGCTTAGGATGGGGCAGGGAGGATGGCTACACCTTC. The chain is built from TRBV7-3 and TRBJ1-2; D might be TRBD1 (5 bases). Germline loops: CDR1 SGHTA, CDR2 FQGTGA. Trimming took 2 bases from V and 6 from J, leaving 16 bases between them. The CDR3 consists of 15 residues.

V gene TRBV13 combines with J gene TRBJ1-1, with D hard to call. Trimming stripped 5 bases from V and 1 base from J, with 14 bases between. Germline loops: CDR1 PRHDT, CDR2 FYEKMQ (reference sequence). The length of the CDR3 is 15 residues. CDR3 residues: CASSLGRTPNTEAFF. The DNA of the CDR3 is TGTGCCAGCAGCCTTGGACGGACTCCGAACACTGAAGCTTTCTTT. The variable domain in full, completed from reference TRBV13 and TRBJ1-1, reads AAGVIQSPRHLIKEKRETATLKCYPIPRHDTVYWYQQGPGQDPQFLISFYEKMQSDKGSIPDRFSAQQFSDYHSELNMSSLELGDSALYFCASSLGRTPNTEAFFGQGTRLTVV.

This chain joins TRBV6-1 and TRBJ1-5; 7 bases line up with TRBD1. CDR1 is MNHNS and CDR2 is SASEGT in the germline V gene. The CDR3 is 14 amino acids. Trimming at V came to 7 bases and at J to 6 bases, leaving 9 bases not matched to a gene. The CDR3 DNA reads TGTGCCAGCACCCCAGACAGGGCGGGTCAGCCCCAGCATTTT. Its translation is CASTPDRAGQPQHF.